These T cell receptor beta chains were read from a single sample in a study of regulatory T cells in long-lasting Graves disease. TCRdb recomputed calls from the multiplex PCR reads with MiXCR, one row per CDR3 protein. The sample records around 460,000 distinct CDR3 sequences, about 22% being singletons. The sequencing here drew on peripheral blood mononuclear cells (PBMCs), taken when the disease was refractory, from a patient treated with antithyroid drugs. Receptors were obtained from a female donor with Graves disease. The CDR3 runs from the conserved cysteine through the conserved F or W. The order of the fields is D gene, V gene, clone size, J gene, CDR3 protein, CDR3 DNA. The D gene is left open where the match is weak. Part of the rows lack a size; the others show once, few, many or a class for expanded clones.

d_call: TRBD2; v_call: TRBV28; clone_size: -; j_call: TRBJ2-1; cdr3_aa: CASSTLGLARYNEQFF; cdr3_nt: TGTGCCAGCAGCACACTGGGACTAGCGAGGTACAATGAGCAGTTCTTC
d_call: TRBD1; v_call: TRBV7-2; clone_size: few; j_call: TRBJ2-7; cdr3_aa: CASSLEQGVYEQYF; cdr3_nt: TGTGCCAGCAGCTTAGAACAGGGGGTCTACGAGCAGTACTTC
d_call: TRBD1; v_call: TRBV19; clone_size: many; j_call: TRBJ1-4; cdr3_aa: CASTTDRVSEKLFF; cdr3_nt: TGTGCCAGTACCACGGACAGGGTGAGCGAAAAACTGTTTTTT
d_call: TRBD1; v_call: TRBV19; clone_size: -; j_call: TRBJ2-4; cdr3_aa: CASSTWGQVASRNIQYF; cdr3_nt: TGTGCCAGTAGTACCTGGGGACAGGTGGCATCGAGAAACATTCAGTACTTC
d_call: -; v_call: TRBV3-1; clone_size: -; j_call: TRBJ2-2; cdr3_aa: CASSQSRANTGELFF; cdr3_nt: TGTGCCAGCAGCCAATCAAGGGCGAACACCGGGGAGCTGTTTTTT
d_call: -; v_call: TRBV10-3; clone_size: few; j_call: TRBJ2-6; cdr3_aa: CAISEDSSGANVLTF; cdr3_nt: TGTGCCATCAGTGAGGACAGCTCTGGGGCCAACGTCCTGACTTTC
d_call: -; v_call: TRBV12-5; clone_size: -; j_call: TRBJ2-5; cdr3_aa: CASGFGTGQETQYF; cdr3_nt: TGTGCTAGTGGTTTCGGAACAGGGCAAGAGACCCAGTACTTC
d_call: -; v_call: TRBV7-8; clone_size: many; j_call: TRBJ2-7; cdr3_aa: CASSLAAGREQYF; cdr3_nt: TGTGCCAGCAGCTTAGCGGCTGGTCGCGAGCAGTACTTC
d_call: -; v_call: TRBV3-2; clone_size: few; j_call: TRBJ2-7; cdr3_aa: CASSQDLRTSGSYF; cdr3_nt: TGTGCCAGCAGCCAAGATCTAAGGACTAGCGGGAGCTACTTC
d_call: -; v_call: TRBV7-2; clone_size: many; j_call: TRBJ2-4; cdr3_aa: CASSLKDIQYF; cdr3_nt: TGTGCCAGCAGCCTTAAGGACATTCAGTACTTC
d_call: -; v_call: TRBV3-1; clone_size: few; j_call: TRBJ1-4; cdr3_aa: CASSQGNQGIQLFF; cdr3_nt: TGTGCCAGCAGCCAAGGAAACCAGGGGATTCAACTGTTTTTT
d_call: -; v_call: TRBV27; clone_size: -; j_call: TRBJ2-7; cdr3_aa: CATRPSTRRSYEQYF; cdr3_nt: TGTGCCACCCGGCCGTCCACTCGCAGATCCTACGAGCAGTACTTC
d_call: -; v_call: TRBV30; clone_size: few; j_call: TRBJ2-2; cdr3_aa: CAWTLRDTGELFF; cdr3_nt: TGTGCCTGGACGTTGCGGGACACCGGGGAGCTGTTTTTT